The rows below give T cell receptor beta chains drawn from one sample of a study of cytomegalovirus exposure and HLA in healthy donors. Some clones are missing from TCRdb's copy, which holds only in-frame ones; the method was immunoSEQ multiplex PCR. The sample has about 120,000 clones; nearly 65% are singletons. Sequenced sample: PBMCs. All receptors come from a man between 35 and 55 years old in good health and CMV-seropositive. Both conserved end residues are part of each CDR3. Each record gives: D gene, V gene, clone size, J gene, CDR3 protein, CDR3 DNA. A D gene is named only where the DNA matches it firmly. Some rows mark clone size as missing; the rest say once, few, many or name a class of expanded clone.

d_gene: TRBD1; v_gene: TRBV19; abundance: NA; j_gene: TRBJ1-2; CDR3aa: CASSIGDRNYGYTF; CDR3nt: TGTGCCAGTAGTATTGGGGACAGGAACTATGGCTACACCTTC
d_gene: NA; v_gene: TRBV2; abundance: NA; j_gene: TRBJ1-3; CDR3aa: CASRSGLRSGNTIYF; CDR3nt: TGTGCCAGCAGGTCCGGACTGCGCTCTGGAAACACCATATATTTT
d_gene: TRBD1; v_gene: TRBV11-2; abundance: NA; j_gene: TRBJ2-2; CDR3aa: CASSSQPGQEYTGELFF; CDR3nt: TGTGCCAGCAGCTCGCAACCGGGACAGGAATACACCGGGGAGCTGTTTTTT
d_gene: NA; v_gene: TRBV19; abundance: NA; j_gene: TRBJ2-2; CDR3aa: CASSSWVTGNTGELFF; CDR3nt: TGTGCCAGTAGTTCCTGGGTGACGGGGAACACCGGGGAGCTGTTTTTT
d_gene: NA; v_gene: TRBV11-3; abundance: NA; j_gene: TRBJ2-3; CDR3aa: CASSAGPSTDTQYF; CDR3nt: TGTGCCAGCAGCGCGGGACCGAGCACAGATACGCAGTATTTT
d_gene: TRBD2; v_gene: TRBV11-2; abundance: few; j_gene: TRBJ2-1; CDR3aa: CASGLRLAGDNEQFF; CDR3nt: TGTGCCAGCGGACTAAGACTAGCGGGGGACAATGAGCAGTTCTTC
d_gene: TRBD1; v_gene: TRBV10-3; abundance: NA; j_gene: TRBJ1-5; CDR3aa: CASQARTGKDQPQHF; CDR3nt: TGTGCCAGCCAGGCCCGGACAGGGAAAGATCAGCCCCAGCATTTT
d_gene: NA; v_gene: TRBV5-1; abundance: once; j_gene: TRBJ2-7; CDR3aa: CASSPQGDEQYF; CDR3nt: TGCGCCAGCAGTCCTCAGGGCGACGAGCAGTACTTC
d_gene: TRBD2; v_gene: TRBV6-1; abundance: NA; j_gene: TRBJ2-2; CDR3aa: CASSELAATGELFF; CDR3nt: TGTGCCAGCAGTGAACTAGCGGCTACCGGGGAGCTGTTTTTT
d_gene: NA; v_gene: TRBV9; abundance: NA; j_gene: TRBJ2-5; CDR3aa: CASSPGIVANGGTQYF; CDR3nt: TGTGCCAGCAGCCCTGGGATAGTAGCGAACGGGGGGACCCAGTACTTC
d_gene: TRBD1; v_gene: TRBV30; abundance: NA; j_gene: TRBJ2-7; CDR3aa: CAWGLRQGVSYEQYF; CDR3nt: TGTGCCTGGGGGTTAAGACAGGGGGTCTCCTACGAGCAGTACTTC
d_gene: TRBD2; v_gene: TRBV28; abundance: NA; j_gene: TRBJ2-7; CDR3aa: CASTSAKAGGDYEQYF; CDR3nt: TGTGCCAGCACTTCGGCAAAAGCGGGAGGGGATTACGAGCAGTACTTC
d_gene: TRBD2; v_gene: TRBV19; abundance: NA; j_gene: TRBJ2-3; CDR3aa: CASSIGLAVSTDTQYF; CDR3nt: TGTGCCAGTAGTATAGGACTAGCGGTTAGCACAGATACGCAGTATTTT
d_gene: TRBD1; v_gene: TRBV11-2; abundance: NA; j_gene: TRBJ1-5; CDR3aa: CASSSVQGNQPQHF; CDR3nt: TGTGCCAGCAGCTCGGTACAGGGGAATCAGCCCCAGCATTTT
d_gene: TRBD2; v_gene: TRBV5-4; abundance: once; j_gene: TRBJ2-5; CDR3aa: CASSHERGGETQYF; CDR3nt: TGTGCCAGCAGTCATGAGCGGGGGGGGGAGACCCAGTACTTC
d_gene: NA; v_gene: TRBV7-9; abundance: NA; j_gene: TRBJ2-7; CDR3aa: CASSLESHRQYF; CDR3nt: TGTGCCAGCAGCTTAGAGAGTCACAGGCAGTACTTC
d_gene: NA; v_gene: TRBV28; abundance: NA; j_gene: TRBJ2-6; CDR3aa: CASSPGHLSGANVLTF; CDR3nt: TGTGCCAGCAGTCCGGGACACCTCTCTGGGGCCAACGTCCTGACTTTC
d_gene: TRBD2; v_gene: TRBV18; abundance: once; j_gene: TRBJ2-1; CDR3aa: CASSPREGTYNEQFF; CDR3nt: TGTGCCAGCTCTCCACGGGAGGGAACCTACAATGAGCAGTTCTTC
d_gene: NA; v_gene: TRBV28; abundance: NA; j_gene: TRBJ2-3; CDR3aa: CASSFSLAPQYF; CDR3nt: TGTGCCAGCAGTTTTAGTTTAGCCCCACAGTATTTT
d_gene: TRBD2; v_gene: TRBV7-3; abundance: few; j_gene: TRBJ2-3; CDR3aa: CASSPGGGPTDTQYF; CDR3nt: TGTGCCAGCAGCCCGGGGGGGGGCCCCACAGATACGCAGTATTTT
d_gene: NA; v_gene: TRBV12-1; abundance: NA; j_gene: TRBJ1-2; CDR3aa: CASTPVANYGYTF; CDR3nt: TGTGCCAGCACGCCAGTGGCTAACTATGGCTACACCTTC
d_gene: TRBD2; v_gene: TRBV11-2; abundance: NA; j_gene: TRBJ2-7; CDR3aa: CASSPGRAGGLLSSYEQYF; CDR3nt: TGTGCCAGCAGCCCGGGCCGGGCGGGGGGCCTCCTTAGCTCCTACGAGCAGTACTTC
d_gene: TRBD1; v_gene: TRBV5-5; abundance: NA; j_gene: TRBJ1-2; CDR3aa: CASSLILQGAFDYGYTF; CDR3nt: TGTGCCAGCAGCTTAATACTACAGGGGGCATTTGACTATGGCTACACCTTC
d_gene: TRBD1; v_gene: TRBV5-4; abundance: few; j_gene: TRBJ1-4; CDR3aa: CASSMGQRGSNEKLFF; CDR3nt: TGTGCCAGCAGCATGGGACAGCGGGGAAGTAATGAAAAACTGTTTTTT
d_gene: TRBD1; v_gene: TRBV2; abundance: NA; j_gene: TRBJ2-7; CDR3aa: CASIPGQGIYEQYF; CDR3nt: TGTGCCAGCATACCGGGACAGGGTATCTACGAGCAGTACTTC
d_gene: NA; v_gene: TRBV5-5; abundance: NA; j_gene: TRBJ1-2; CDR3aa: CASSRIDSRQNYGYTF; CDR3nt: TGTGCCAGCAGCCGTATTGACAGCCGACAAAACTATGGCTACACCTTC
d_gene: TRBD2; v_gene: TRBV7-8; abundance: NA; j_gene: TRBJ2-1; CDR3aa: CASSLTGLALNEQFF; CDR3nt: TGTGCCAGCAGCCTAACGGGACTAGCTCTCAATGAGCAGTTCTTC
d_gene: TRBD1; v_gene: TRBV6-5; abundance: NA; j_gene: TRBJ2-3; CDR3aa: CASSYGTGVDTQYF; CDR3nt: TGTGCCAGCAGTTATGGGACAGGGGTAGATACGCAGTATTTT
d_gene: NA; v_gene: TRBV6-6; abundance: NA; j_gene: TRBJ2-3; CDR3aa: CASRPTGTDTQYF; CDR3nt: TGTGCCAGCAGACCGACGGGGACAGATACGCAGTATTTT
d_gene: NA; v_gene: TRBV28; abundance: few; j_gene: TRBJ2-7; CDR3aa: CASSLETTGEDEQYF; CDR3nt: TGTGCCAGCAGTTTGGAAACTACAGGGGAGGACGAGCAGTACTTC
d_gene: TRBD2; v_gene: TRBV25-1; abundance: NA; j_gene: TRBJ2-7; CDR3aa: CASGDYQIYEQYF; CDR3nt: TGTGCCAGCGGGGACTACCAGATCTACGAGCAGTACTTC
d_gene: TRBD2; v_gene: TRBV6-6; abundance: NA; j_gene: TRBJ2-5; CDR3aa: CASSAARGTWGEQYF; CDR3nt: TGTGCCAGCTCAGCGGCGCGGGGGACTTGGGGAGAGCAGTACTTC
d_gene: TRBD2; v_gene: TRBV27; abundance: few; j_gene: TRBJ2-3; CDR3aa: CASSFEGLAGADTQYF; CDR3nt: TGTGCCAGCAGTTTTGAGGGACTAGCGGGCGCAGATACGCAGTATTTT
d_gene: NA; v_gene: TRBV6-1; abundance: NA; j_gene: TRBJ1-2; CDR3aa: CASSERGHVSYGYTF; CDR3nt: TGTGCCAGCAGTGAACGTGGGCATGTTTCCTATGGCTACACCTTC
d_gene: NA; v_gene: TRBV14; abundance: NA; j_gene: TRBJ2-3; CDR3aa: CASSQDPGGLDTQYF; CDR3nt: TGTGCCAGCAGCCAAGATCCTGGGGGCTTAGATACGCAGTATTTT
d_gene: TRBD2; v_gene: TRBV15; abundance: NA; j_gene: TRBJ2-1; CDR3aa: CATSTALGTSGHNEQFF; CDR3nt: TGTGCCACCAGCACAGCCCTCGGGACTAGCGGTCACAATGAGCAGTTCTTC
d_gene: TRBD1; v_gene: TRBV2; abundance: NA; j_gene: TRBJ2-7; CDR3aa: CASGGQGASEQYF; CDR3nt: TGTGCCAGCGGGGGACAGGGGGCCAGCGAGCAGTACTTC
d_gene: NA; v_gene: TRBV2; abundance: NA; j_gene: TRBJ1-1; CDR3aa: CASSVNTEAFF; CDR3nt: TGTGCCAGCAGTGTAAACACTGAAGCTTTCTTT
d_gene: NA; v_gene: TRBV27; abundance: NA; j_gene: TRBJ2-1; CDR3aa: CASSLGRGYNEQFF; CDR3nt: TGTGCCAGCAGTTTGGGGAGGGGGTACAATGAGCAGTTCTTC
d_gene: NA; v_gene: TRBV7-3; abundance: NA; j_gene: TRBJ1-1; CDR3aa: CASSPSPDTEAFF; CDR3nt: TGTGCCAGCAGCCCGAGTCCGGACACTGAAGCTTTCTTT